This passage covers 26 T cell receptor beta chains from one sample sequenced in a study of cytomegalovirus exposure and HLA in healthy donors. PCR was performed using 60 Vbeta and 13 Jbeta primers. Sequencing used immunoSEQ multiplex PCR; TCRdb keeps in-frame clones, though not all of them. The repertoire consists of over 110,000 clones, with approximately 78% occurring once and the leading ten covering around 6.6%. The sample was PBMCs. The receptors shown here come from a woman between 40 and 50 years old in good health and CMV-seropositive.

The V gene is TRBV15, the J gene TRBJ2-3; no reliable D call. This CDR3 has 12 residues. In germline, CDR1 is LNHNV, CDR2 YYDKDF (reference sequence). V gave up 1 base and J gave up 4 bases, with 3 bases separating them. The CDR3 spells CATSRAADTQYF. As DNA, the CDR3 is TGTGCCACCAGCAGAGCGGCAGATACGCAGTATTTT.

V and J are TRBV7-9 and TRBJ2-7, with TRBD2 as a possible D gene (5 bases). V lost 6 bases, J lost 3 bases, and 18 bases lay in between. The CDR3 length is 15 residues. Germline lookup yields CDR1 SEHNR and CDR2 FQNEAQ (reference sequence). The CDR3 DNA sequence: TGTGCCAGCAGTATTGGGCAGGAGCGGAACTACGAGCAGTACTTC. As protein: CASSIGQERNYEQYF.

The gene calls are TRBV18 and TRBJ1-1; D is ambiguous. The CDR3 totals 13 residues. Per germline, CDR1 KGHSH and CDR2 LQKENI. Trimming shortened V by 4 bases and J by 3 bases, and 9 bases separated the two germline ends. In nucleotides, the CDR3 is TGTGCCAGCTCACACGACGGGTACACTGAAGCTTTCTTT. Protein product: CASSHDGYTEAFF.

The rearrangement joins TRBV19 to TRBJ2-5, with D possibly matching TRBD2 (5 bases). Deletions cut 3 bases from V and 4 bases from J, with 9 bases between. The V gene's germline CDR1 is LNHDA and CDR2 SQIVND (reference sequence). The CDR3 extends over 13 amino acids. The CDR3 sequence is CASSIGEPETQYF. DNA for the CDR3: TGTGCCAGTAGTATTGGGGAGCCAGAGACCCAGTACTTC.

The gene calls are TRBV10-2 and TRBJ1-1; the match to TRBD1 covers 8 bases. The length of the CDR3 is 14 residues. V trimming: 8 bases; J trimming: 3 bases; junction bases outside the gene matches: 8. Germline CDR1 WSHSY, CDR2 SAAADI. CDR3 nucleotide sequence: TGCGCCAGCGCCGACAGGGGCGGGTACACTGAAGCTTTCTTT. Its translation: CASADRGGYTEAFF.

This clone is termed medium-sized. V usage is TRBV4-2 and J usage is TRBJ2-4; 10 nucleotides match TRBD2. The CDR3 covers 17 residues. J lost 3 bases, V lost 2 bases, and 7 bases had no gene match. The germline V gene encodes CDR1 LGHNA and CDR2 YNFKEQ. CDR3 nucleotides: TGTGCCAGCAGCCAACCTCTAGCGGGAGCGGGCAAAAACATTCAGTACTTC. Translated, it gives CASSQPLAGAGKNIQYF.

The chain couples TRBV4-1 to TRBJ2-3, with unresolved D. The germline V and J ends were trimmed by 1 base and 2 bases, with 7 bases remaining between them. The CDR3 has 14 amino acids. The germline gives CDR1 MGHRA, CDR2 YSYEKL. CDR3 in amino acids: CASSQAVNTDTQYF. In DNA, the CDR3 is TGCGCCAGCAGCCAAGCGGTAAACACAGATACGCAGTATTTT.

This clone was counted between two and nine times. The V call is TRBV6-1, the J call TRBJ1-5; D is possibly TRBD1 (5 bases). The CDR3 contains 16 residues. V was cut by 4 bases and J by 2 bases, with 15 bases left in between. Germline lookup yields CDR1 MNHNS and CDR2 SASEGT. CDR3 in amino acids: CASSVRQGIGNQPQHF. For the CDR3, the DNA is TGTGCCAGCAGTGTGCGCCAGGGAATAGGCAATCAGCCCCAGCATTTT.

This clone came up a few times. The CDR3 reads CSVEDTGFSYNEQFF. DNA of the CDR3: TGCAGCGTTGAAGATACGGGGTTCTCCTACAATGAGCAGTTCTTC. The rearrangement uses TRBV29-1 and TRBJ2-1; tentatively, D is TRBD2 (5 bases). Germline V CDR1 and CDR2: SQVTM, ANQGSEA. This CDR3 has 15 residues. Deletions cut 0 bases from V and 0 bases from J, with 9 bases between.

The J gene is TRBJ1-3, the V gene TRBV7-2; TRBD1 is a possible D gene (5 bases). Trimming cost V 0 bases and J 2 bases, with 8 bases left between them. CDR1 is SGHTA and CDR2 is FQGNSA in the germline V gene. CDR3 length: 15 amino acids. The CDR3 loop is CASSLAGGAGNTIYF. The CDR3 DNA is TGTGCCAGCAGCTTAGCGGGGGGAGCTGGAAACACCATATATTTT. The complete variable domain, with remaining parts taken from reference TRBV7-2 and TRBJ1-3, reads GAGVSQSPSNKVTEKGKDVELRCDPISGHTALYWYRQSLGQGLEFLIYFQGNSAPDKSGLPSDRFSAERTGGSVSTLTIQRTQQEDSAVYLCASSLAGGAGNTIYFGEGSWLTVV.

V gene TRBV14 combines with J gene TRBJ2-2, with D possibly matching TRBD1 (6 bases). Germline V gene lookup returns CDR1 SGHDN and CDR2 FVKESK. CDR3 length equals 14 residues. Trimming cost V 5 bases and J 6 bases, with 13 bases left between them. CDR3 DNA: TGTGCCAGCAGCACACAGGGTTTGTCCGGGGAGCTGTTTTTT. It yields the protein CASSTQGLSGELFF.

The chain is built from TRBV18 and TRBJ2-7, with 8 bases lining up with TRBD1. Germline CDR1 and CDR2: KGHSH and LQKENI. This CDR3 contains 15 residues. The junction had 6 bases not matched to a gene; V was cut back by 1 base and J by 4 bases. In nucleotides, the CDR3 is TGTGCCAGCTCACCACAGGACAGGGCCGTGTACGAGCAGTACTTC. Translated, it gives CASSPQDRAVYEQYF.

The CDR3, as DNA: TGTGCCAGCAGCGTAGCCGGGAACACGAGGGAGACCCAGTACTTC. Translating it yields CASSVAGNTRETQYF. The chain uses TRBV9 and TRBJ2-5; perhaps TRBD2 as D (5 bases). The germline V gene encodes CDR1 SGDLS and CDR2 YYNGEE. The CDR3 has 15 residues. The ends were cut back, 0 bases at V and 5 bases at J, with 14 bases in the middle.

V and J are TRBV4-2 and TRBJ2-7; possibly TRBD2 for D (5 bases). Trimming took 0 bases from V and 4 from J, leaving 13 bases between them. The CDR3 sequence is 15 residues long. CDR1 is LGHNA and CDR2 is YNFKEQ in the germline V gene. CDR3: CASSQESTRRYEQYF. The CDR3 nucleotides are TGTGCCAGCAGCCAAGAGAGTACCAGGAGGTACGAGCAGTACTTC.

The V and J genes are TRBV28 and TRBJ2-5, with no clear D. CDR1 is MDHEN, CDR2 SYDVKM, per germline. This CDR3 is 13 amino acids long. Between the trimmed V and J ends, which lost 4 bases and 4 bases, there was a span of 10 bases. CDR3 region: CASSSPPRETQYF. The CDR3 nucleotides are TGTGCCAGCAGTTCACCCCCTAGAGAGACCCAGTACTTC.

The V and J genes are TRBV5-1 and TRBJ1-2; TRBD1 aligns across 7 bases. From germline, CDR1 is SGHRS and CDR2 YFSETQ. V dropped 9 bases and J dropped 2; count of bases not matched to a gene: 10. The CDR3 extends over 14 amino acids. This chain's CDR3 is CATLSAQGNYGYTF. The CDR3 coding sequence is TGCGCCACCCTTTCGGCACAGGGGAACTATGGCTACACCTTC.

The CDR3 protein is CASSFSDTQYF. CDR3 DNA sequence: TGTGCCAGCAGCTTCTCAGATACGCAGTATTTT. V usage is TRBV11-3 and J usage is TRBJ2-3; D is uncertain. V lost 3 bases and J lost 4, with 2 bases in between. The CDR3 has 11 amino acids. Per germline, CDR1 SGHNT and CDR2 YENEEA.

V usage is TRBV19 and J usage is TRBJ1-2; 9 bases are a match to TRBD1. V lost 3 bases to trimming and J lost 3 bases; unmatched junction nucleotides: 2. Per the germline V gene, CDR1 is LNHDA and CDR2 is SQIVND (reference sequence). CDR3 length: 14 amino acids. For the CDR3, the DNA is TGTGCCAGTAGTATGGACAGGGGTTACTATGGCTACACCTTC. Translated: CASSMDRGYYGYTF.

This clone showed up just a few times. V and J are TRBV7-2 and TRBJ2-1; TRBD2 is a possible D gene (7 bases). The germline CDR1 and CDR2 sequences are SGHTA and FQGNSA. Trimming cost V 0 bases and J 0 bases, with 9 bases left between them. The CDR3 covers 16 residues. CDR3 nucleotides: TGTGCCAGCAGCTTAGCGGGAGGGGGCTCCTACAATGAGCAGTTCTTC. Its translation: CASSLAGGGSYNEQFF.

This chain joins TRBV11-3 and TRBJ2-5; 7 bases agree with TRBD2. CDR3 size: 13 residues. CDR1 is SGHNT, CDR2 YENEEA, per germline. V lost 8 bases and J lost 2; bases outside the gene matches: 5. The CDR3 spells CASPGGWQETQYF. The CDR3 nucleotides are TGTGCCAGCCCCGGGGGGTGGCAAGAGACCCAGTACTTC.

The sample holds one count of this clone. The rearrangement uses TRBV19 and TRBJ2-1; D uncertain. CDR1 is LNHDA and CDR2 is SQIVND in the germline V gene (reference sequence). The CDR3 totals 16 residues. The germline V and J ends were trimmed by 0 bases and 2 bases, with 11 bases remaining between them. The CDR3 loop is CASSIDGSYPYNEQFF. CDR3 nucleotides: TGTGCCAGTAGTATAGATGGCAGTTATCCCTACAATGAGCAGTTCTTC. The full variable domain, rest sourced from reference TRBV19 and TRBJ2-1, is DGGITQSPKYLFRKEGQNVTLSCEQNLNHDAMYWYRQDPGQGLRLIYYSQIVNDFQKGDIAEGYSVSREKKESFPLTVTSAQKNPTAFYLCASSIDGSYPYNEQFFGPGTRLTVL.

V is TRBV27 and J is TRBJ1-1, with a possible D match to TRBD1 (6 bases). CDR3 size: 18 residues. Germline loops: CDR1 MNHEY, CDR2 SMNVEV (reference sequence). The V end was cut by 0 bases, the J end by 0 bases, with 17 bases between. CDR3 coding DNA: TGTGCCAGCAGTTTATCGGGGGGGGCCTCACCCATGAACACTGAAGCTTTCTTT. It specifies CASSLSGGASPMNTEAFF.

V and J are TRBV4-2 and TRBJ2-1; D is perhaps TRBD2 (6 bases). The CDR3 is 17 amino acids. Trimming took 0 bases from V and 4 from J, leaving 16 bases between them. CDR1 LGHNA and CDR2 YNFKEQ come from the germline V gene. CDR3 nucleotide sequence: TGTGCCAGCAGCCAAGATTTACTAGCCGGGGGTTACAATGAGCAGTTCTTC. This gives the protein CASSQDLLAGGYNEQFF.

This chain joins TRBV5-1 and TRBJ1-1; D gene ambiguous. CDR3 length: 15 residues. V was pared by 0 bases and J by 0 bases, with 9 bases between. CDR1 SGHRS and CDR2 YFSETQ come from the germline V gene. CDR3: CASSLGPSMNTEAFF. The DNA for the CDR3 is TGCGCCAGCAGCTTGGGGCCAAGTATGAACACTGAAGCTTTCTTT.

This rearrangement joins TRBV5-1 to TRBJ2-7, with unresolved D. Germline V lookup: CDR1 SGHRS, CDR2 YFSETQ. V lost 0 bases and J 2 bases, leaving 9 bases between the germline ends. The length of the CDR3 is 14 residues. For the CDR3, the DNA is TGCGCCAGCAGCTTGGAGGTGCAGGCCTACGAGCAGTACTTC. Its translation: CASSLEVQAYEQYF.

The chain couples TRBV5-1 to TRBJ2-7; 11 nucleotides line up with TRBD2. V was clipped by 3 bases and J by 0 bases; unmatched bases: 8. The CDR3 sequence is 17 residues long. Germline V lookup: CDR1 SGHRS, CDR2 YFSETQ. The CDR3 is CASSSETSGASSYEQYF. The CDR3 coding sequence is TGCGCCAGCAGCTCAGAGACTAGCGGGGCCAGCTCCTACGAGCAGTACTTC. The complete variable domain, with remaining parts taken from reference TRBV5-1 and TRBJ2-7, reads KAGVTQTPRYLIKTRGQQVTLSCSPISGHRSVSWYQQTPGQGLQFLFEYFSETQRNKGNFPGRFSGRQFSNSRSEMNVSTLELGDSALYLCASSSETSGASSYEQYFGPGTRLTVT.